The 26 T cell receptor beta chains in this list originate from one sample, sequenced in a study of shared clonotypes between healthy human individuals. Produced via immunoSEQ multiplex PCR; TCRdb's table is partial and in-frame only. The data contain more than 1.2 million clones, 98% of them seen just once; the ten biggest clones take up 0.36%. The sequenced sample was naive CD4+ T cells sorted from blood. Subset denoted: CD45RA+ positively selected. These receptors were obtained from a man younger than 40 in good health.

The CDR3 nucleotides read TGTGCCATCACCGCGGGAGTCTTATCCCGCACAGATACGCAGTATTTT. Translating gives CAITAGVLSRTDTQYF. The chain uses TRBV10-3 and TRBJ2-3; 7 nucleotides line up with TRBD2. J gave up 1 base and V 7 bases, and 11 bases lay outside the gene matches. This CDR3 has 16 residues. Germline V gene data show CDR1 as ENHRY and CDR2 as SYGVKD.

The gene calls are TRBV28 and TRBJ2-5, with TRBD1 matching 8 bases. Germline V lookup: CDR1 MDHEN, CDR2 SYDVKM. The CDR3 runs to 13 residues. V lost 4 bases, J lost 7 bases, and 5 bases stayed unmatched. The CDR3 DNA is TGTGCCAGCAGTTCGACAGGGGCGGGGACCCAGTACTTC. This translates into CASSSTGAGTQYF.

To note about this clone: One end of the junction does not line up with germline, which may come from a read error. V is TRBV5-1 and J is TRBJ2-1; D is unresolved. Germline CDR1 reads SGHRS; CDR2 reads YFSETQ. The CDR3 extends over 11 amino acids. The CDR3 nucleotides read TGCGCCAGCAGCCTCGGGTCCGGTCGGGTCTTC. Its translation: CASSLGSGRVF.

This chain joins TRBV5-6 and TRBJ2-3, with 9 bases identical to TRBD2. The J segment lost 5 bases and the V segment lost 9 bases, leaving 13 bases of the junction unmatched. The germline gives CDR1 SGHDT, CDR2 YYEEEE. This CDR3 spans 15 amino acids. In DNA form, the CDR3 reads TGTGCCACCCGGGGTAGCGGGAGATATGAAGATACGCAGTATTTT. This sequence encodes CATRGSGRYEDTQYF. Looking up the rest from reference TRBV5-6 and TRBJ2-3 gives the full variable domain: DAGVTQSPTHLIKTRGQQVTLRCSPKSGHDTVSWYQQALGQGPQFIFQYYEEEERQRGNFPDRFSGHQFPNYSSELNVNALLLGDSALYLCATRGSGRYEDTQYFGPGTRLTVL.

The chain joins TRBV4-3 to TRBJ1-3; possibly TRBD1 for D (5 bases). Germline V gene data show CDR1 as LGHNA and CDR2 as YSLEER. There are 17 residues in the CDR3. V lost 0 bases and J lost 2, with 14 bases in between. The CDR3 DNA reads TGCGCCAGCAGCCAAGACGTCCTGGACATCACTGGAAACACCATATATTTT. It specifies CASSQDVLDITGNTIYF.

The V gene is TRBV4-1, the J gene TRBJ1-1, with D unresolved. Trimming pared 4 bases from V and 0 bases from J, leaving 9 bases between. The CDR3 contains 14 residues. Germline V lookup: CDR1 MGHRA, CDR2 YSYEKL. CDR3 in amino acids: CASSPTVMNTEAFF. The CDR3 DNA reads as TGCGCCAGCAGCCCTACAGTGATGAACACTGAAGCTTTCTTT.

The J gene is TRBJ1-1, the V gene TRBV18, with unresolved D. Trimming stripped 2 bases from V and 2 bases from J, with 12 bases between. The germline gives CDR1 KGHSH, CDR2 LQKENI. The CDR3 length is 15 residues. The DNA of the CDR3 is TGTGCCAGCTCACCAGGTAGGCCGTCTAACACTGAAGCTTTCTTT. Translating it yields CASSPGRPSNTEAFF.

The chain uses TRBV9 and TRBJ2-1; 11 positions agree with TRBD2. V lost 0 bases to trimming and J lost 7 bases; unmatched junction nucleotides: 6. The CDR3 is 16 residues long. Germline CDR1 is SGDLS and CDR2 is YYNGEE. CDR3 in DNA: TGTGCCAGCAGCGTAGGGGCTAGCGGGAGGATGAATGAGCAGTTCTTC. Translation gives CASSVGASGRMNEQFF. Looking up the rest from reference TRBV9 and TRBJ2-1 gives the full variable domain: DSGVTQTPKHLITATGQRVTLRCSPRSGDLSVYWYQQSLDQGLQFLIQYYNGEERAKGNILERFSAQQFPDLHSELNLSSLELGDSALYFCASSVGASGRMNEQFFGPGTRLTVL.

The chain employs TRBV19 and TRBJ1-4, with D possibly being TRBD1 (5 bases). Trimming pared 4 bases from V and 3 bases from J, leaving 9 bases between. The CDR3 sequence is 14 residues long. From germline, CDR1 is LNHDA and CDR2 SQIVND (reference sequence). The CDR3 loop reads CASSTGTSNEKLFF. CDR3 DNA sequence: TGTGCCAGTAGTACCGGGACTTCTAATGAAAAACTGTTTTTT.

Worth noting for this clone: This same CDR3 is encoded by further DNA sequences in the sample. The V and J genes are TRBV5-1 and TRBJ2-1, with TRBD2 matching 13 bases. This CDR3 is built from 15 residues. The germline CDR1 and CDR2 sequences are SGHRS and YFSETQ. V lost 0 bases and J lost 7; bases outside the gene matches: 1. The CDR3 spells CASSLGLAGGNEQFF. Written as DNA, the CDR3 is TGCGCCAGCAGCTTGGGACTAGCGGGGGGTAATGAGCAGTTCTTC.

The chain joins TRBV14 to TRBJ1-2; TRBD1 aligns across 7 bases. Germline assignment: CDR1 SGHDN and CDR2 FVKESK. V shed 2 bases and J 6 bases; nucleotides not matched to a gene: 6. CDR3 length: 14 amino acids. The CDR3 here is CASSQNRQGNGYTF. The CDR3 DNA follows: TGTGCCAGCAGCCAAAACCGACAGGGAAATGGCTACACCTTC.

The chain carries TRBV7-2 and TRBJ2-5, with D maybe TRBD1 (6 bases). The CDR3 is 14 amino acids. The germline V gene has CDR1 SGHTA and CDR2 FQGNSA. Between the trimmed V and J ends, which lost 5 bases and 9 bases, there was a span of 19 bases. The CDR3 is CASSLLTRGVAQYF. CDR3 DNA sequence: TGTGCCAGCAGCCTCTTAACCAGGGGAGTGGCCCAGTACTTC.

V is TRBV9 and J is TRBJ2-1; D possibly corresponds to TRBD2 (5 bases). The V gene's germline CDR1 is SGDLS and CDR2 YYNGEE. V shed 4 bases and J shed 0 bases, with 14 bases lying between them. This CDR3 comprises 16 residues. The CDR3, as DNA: TGTGCCAGCAGCCCCTATGCGGGCAGCTCCTACAATGAGCAGTTCTTC. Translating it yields CASSPYAGSSYNEQFF. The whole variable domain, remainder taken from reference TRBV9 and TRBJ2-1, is DSGVTQTPKHLITATGQRVTLRCSPRSGDLSVYWYQQSLDQGLQFLIQYYNGEERAKGNILERFSAQQFPDLHSELNLSSLELGDSALYFCASSPYAGSSYNEQFFGPGTRLTVL.

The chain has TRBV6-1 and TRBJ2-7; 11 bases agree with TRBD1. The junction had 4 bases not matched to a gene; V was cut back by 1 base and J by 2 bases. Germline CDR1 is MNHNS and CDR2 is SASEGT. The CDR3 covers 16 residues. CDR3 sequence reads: CASSEVWDRGTYEQYF. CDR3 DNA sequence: TGTGCCAGCAGTGAAGTTTGGGACAGGGGGACCTACGAGCAGTACTTC.

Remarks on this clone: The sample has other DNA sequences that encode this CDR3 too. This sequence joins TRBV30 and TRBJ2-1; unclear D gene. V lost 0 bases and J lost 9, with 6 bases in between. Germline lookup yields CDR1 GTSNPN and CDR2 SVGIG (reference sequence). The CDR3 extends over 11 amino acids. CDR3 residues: CAWSVLSEQFF. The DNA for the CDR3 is TGTGCCTGGAGTGTACTTAGTGAGCAGTTCTTC.

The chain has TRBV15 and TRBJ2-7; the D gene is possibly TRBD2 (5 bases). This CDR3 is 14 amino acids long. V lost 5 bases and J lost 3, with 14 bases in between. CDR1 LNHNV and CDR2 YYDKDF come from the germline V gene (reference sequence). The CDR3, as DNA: TGTGCCACCAGCCGCGGAATAGCGAACTACGAGCAGTACTTC. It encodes CATSRGIANYEQYF.

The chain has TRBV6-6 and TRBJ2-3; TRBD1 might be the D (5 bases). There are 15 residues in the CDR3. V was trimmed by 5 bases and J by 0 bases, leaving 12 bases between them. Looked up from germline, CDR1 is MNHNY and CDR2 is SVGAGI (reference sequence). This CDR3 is CASSRQQFSTDTQYF. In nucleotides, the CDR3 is TGTGCCAGCAGTCGACAGCAATTTAGCACAGATACGCAGTATTTT.

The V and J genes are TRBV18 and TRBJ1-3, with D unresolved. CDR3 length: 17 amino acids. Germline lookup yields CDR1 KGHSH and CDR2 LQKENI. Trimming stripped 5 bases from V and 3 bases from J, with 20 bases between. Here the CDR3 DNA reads TGTGCCAGCTCAGCAATCTCAGGAGGCGCGGGTGGAAACACCATATATTTT. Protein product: CASSAISGGAGGNTIYF. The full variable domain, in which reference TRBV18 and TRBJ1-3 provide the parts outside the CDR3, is NAGVMQNPRHLVRRRGQEARLRCSPMKGHSHVYWYRQLPEEGLKFMVYLQKENIIDESGMPKERFSAEFPKEGPSILRIQQVVRGDSAAYFCASSAISGGAGGNTIYFGEGSWLTVV.

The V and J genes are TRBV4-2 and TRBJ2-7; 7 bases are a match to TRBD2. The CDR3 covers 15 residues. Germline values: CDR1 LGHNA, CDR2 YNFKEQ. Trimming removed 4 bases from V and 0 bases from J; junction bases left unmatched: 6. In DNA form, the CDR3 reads TGTGCCAGCAGCCGCGAGGCTAGCGGCTCCTACGAGCAGTACTTC. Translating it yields CASSREASGSYEQYF.

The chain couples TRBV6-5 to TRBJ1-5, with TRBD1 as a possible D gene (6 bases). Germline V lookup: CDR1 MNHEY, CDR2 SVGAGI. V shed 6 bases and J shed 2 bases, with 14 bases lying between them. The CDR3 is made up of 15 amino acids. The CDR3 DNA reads TGTGCCAGCAGGATATCAGGGGTTGGCAATCAGCCCCAGCATTTT. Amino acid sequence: CASRISGVGNQPQHF.

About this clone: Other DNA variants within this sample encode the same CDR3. In DNA form, the CDR3 reads TGTGCCAGCAGGGGGACAGGCACCTACGAGCAGTACTTC. This encodes CASRGTGTYEQYF. The chain is built from TRBV6-1 and TRBJ2-7; 8 positions agree with TRBD1. Germline loops: CDR1 MNHNS, CDR2 SASEGT. The CDR3 totals 13 residues. The V and J ends lost 6 bases and 2 bases, in that order; junction bases with no gene match: 3.

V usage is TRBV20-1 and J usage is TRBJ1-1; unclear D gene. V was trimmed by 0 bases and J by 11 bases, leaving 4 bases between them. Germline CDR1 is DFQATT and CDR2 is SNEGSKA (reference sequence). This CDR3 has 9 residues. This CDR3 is CSARDFAFF. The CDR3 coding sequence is TGCAGTGCTAGAGATTTCGCTTTCTTT.

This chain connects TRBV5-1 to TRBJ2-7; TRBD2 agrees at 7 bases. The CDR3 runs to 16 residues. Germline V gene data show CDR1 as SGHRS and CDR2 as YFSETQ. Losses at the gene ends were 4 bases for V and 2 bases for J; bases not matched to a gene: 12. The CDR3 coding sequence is TGCGCCAGCAGCCTCGATCCGCCGGGACTAACCTACGAGCAGTACTTC. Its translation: CASSLDPPGLTYEQYF.

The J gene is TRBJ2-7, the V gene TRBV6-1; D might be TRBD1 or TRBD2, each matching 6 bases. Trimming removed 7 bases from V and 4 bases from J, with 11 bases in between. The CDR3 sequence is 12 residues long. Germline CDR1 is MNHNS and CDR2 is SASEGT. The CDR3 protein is CASTGDLYEQYF. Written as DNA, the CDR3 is TGTGCCAGCACAGGGGACTTGTACGAGCAGTACTTC.

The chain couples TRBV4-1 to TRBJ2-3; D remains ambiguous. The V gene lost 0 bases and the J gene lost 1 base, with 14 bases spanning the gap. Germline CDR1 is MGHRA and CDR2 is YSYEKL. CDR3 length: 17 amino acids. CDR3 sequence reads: CASSQELGEVGTDTQYF. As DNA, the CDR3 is TGCGCCAGCAGCCAAGAATTGGGTGAGGTTGGCACAGATACGCAGTATTTT.

The CDR3, as DNA: TGTGCCAGCTCACACCAGGGGGCAAGAAACACTGAAGCTTTCTTT. Translating it yields CASSHQGARNTEAFF. This chain connects TRBV18 to TRBJ1-1, with TRBD1 matching over 8 bases. The CDR3 sequence is 15 residues long. Per germline, CDR1 KGHSH and CDR2 LQKENI. V shed 4 bases and J 2 bases; nucleotides not matched to a gene: 6. The full variable domain, with the rest looked up from reference TRBV18 and TRBJ1-1, is NAGVMQNPRHLVRRRGQEARLRCSPMKGHSHVYWYRQLPEEGLKFMVYLQKENIIDESGMPKERFSAEFPKEGPSILRIQQVVRGDSAAYFCASSHQGARNTEAFFGQGTRLTVV.